This T cell receptor beta chain comes out of a study of multiple sclerosis patients with progressive multifocal leukoencephalopathy. Described time point: time of PML onset. PML in natalizumab-treated patients developed after between about 15 and 56 months of natalizumab therapy. The method was immunoSEQ multiplex PCR; TCRdb's version includes in-frame clones alone and lacks a portion of them. Among some 28,000 clones listed, approximately 85% were seen once. Overall study results and limits: PML-onset expanded TRB clones were detectable before and during natalizumab therapy.

In the case of this clone: The antigen is undetermined.

The sample here was PBMCs, taken from a patient treated with natalizumab. The TCR sequence derives from a young woman with progressive multifocal leukoencephalopathy.

CDR3 in DNA: TGTGCCAGCCAGCAGGGCAGGGGTCATCAGCCCCAGCATTTT. Translated: CASQQGRGHQPQHF. The chain employs TRBV19 and TRBJ1-5, with D possibly matching TRBD1 (6 bases). V was shortened by 9 bases and J by 5 bases, with 17 bases between the two germline ends. CDR3 length: 14 residues. Germline CDR1 and CDR2: LNHDA and SQIVND (reference sequence). The entire variable domain, with the rest obtained from reference TRBV19 and TRBJ1-5, is as follows: DGGITQSPKYLFRKEGQNVTLSCEQNLNHDAMYWYRQDPGQGLRLIYYSQIVNDFQKGDIAEGYSVSREKKESFPLTVTSAQKNPTAFYLCASQQGRGHQPQHFGDGTRLSIL.